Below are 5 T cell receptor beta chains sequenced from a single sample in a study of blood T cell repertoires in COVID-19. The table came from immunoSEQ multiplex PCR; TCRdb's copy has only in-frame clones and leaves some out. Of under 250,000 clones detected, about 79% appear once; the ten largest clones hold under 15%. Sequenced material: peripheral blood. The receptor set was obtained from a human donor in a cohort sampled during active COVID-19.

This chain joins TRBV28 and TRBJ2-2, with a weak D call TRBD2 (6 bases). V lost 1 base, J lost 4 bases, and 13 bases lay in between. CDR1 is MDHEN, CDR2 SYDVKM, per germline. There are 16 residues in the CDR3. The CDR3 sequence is CASSLSGRGSTGELFF. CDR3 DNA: TGTGCCAGCAGTTTATCCGGGAGAGGGTCCACCGGGGAGCTGTTTTTT.

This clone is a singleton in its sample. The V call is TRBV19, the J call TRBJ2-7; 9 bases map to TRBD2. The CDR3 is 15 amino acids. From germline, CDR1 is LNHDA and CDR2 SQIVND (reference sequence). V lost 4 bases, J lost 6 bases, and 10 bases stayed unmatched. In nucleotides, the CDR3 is TGTGCCAGTAGTAGAGGGGGGACTAGCTCCCTCGAGCAGTACTTC. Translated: CASSRGGTSSLEQYF.

CDR3 in amino acids: CASSYGTGSEAFF. The CDR3 DNA reads TGTGCCAGCAGTTACGGCACAGGGTCTGAAGCTTTCTTT. This sequence joins TRBV6-5 and TRBJ1-1, with a possible D match to TRBD1 (6 bases). Germline lookup yields CDR1 MNHEY and CDR2 SVGAGI. V was shortened by 2 bases and J by 6 bases, with 10 bases between the two germline ends. The CDR3 sequence is 13 residues long.

The CDR3 sequence is CASSLQGASGYTF. The CDR3 nucleotides read TGTGCCAGCAGCTTACAGGGGGCGAGTGGCTACACCTTC. This chain links TRBV7-2 with TRBJ1-2, with 8 bases matching TRBD1. The CDR3 contains 13 residues. V lost 2 bases and J lost 7; bases outside the gene matches: 3. CDR1 and CDR2 from the germline V gene are SGHTA and FQGNSA.

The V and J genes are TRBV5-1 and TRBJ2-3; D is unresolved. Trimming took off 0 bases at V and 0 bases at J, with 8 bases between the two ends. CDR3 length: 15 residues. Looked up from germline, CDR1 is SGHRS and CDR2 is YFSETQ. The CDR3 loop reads CASSLDSSSTDTQYF. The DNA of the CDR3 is TGCGCCAGCAGCTTGGACAGTTCTAGCACAGATACGCAGTATTTT. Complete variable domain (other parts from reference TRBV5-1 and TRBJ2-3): KAGVTQTPRYLIKTRGQQVTLSCSPISGHRSVSWYQQTPGQGLQFLFEYFSETQRNKGNFPGRFSGRQFSNSRSEMNVSTLELGDSALYLCASSLDSSSTDTQYFGPGTRLTVL.